This entry lists 27 T cell receptor beta chains sequenced from one sample in a study of OX40 agonist ivuxolimab in advanced cancers. Method: immunoSEQ multiplex PCR; TCRdb's copy keeps in-frame clones and lacks some. Among approximately 75,000 clones listed, about 84% were seen once. This sample comprised CD4+ or CD8+ T cells sorted from blood, obtained in a trial of the OX40 agonist ivuxolimab. The receptors originated from an adult with an advanced solid tumor such as melanoma, head and neck, liver or kidney cancer.

This chain joins TRBV11-3 and TRBJ1-1; no reliable D call. Trimming pared 4 bases from V and 7 bases from J, leaving 13 bases between. The CDR3 totals 13 residues. Germline CDR1 SGHNT, CDR2 YENEEA. The DNA of the CDR3 is TGTGCCAGCAGCTCCCAGAGAGGGATTGAAGCTTTCTTT. Encoded protein: CASSSQRGIEAFF.

This chain links TRBV9 with TRBJ2-5; 7 bases are shared with TRBD1. V lost 7 bases, J lost 1 base, and 4 bases stayed unmatched. In germline, CDR1 is SGDLS, CDR2 YYNGEE. This CDR3 contains 13 residues. The CDR3 nucleotides are TGTGCCAGCGGAACAGGGGTCCAAGAGACCCAGTACTTC. It translates to CASGTGVQETQYF.

The genes are TRBV5-1 and TRBJ1-4; D remains ambiguous. V was clipped by 0 bases and J by 0 bases, with 3 bases between them. The CDR3 is 14 amino acids. CDR1 is SGHRS and CDR2 is YFSETQ in the germline V gene. CDR3 sequence (DNA): TGCGCCAGCAGCTTGGGTGCAACTAATGAAAAACTGTTTTTT. It encodes CASSLGATNEKLFF. Using reference TRBV5-1 and TRBJ1-4 for the parts outside the CDR3, the full variable domain is KAGVTQTPRYLIKTRGQQVTLSCSPISGHRSVSWYQQTPGQGLQFLFEYFSETQRNKGNFPGRFSGRQFSNSRSEMNVSTLELGDSALYLCASSLGATNEKLFFGSGTQLSVL.

The chain recombines TRBV29-1 with TRBJ2-2, with a tentative D call TRBD2 (6 bases). Germline CDR1 and CDR2: SQVTM and ANQGSEA. Trimming took 5 bases from V and 6 from J, leaving 16 bases between them. There are 14 residues in the CDR3. The CDR3 loop reads CSVSPGLHPGELFF. In DNA form, the CDR3 reads TGCAGCGTTTCACCGGGACTCCATCCCGGGGAGCTGTTTTTT.

The sample holds one count of this clone. This chain uses TRBV1 with TRBJ2-3; the table names TRBD2, a call not compared with the DNA. TRBV1 is described as a pseudogene. The CDR3 covers 17 residues. The CDR3 protein is CTSSQAMAGAPWDTQYF. Written as DNA, the CDR3 is TGCACCAGCAGCCAAGCCATGGCGGGAGCTCCCTGGGATACGCAGTATTTT.

V gene TRBV6-6 combines with J gene TRBJ1-5; D is uncertain. V lost 6 bases and J lost 9, with 12 bases in between. CDR1 MNHNY and CDR2 SVGAGI come from the germline V gene (reference sequence). The CDR3 extends over 12 amino acids. In nucleotides, the CDR3 is TGTGCCAGCAGCCAGGCCGGCGGGCCCCAGCATTTT. It translates to CASSQAGGPQHF.

The J gene is TRBJ2-1, the V gene TRBV11-3; TRBD2 matches 14 bases. Germline V gene sequence: CDR1 SGHNT, CDR2 YENEEA. The length of the CDR3 is 15 residues. V was clipped by 6 bases and J by 10 bases; unmatched bases: 8. CDR3: CASSKGLAGVREQFF. The CDR3 region has the DNA TGTGCCAGCAGTAAGGGACTAGCGGGAGTTCGGGAGCAGTTCTTC.

The CDR3: CASSTGRGYTF. CDR3 nucleotide sequence: TGTGCCAGCAGCACAGGGAGAGGCTACACCTTC. The chain couples TRBV6-5 to TRBJ1-2; D perhaps matches TRBD1 (6 bases). The CDR3 has 11 residues. Between the trimmed V and J ends, which lost 6 bases and 8 bases, there was a span of 10 bases. Germline V gene sequence: CDR1 MNHEY, CDR2 SVGAGI.

The chain is built from TRBV2 and TRBJ1-1, with 7 bases aligning to TRBD1. With V trimmed by 5 bases and J by 0 bases, 6 bases remained unmatched. This CDR3 has 15 residues. In germline, CDR1 is SNHLY, CDR2 FYNNEI. CDR3 coding DNA: TGTGCCAGCAGTCTAGGACAGGCATTGAACACTGAAGCTTTCTTT. Its translation: CASSLGQALNTEAFF. Complete variable domain (other parts from reference TRBV2 and TRBJ1-1): EPEVTQTPSHQVTQMGQEVILRCVPISNHLYFYWYRQILGQKVEFLVSFYNNEISEKSEIFDDQFSVERPDGSNFTLKIRSTKLEDSAMYFCASSLGQALNTEAFFGQGTRLTVV.

This clone was detected once. The V call is TRBV30, the J call TRBJ2-5; D may be TRBD1 (5 bases). CDR1 and CDR2 (germline): GTSNPN, SVGIG (reference sequence). Trimming removed 2 bases at V and 2 bases at J, with 9 bases between. CDR3 length: 13 amino acids. In DNA form, the CDR3 reads TGTGCCTGGAGTAGGGGCGCGCAAGAGACCCAGTACTTC. Translation: CAWSRGAQETQYF.

The V call is TRBV20-1, the J call TRBJ2-7; D uncertain. Per germline, CDR1 DFQATT and CDR2 SNEGSKA (reference sequence). The CDR3 extends over 11 amino acids. Trimming pared 5 bases from V and 1 base from J, leaving 6 bases between. The CDR3 here is CSALRSYEQYF. As DNA, the CDR3 is TGCAGTGCTCTCCGGTCCTACGAGCAGTACTTC.

The chain has TRBV7-2 and TRBJ1-5; D may be TRBD1 (5 bases). V was clipped by 1 base and J by 6 bases, with 10 bases between them. In germline, CDR1 is SGHTA, CDR2 FQGNSA. The CDR3 covers 14 residues. The CDR3 coding sequence is TGTGCCAGCAGCTTAGGAGGGGCGGGTCAGCCCCAGCATTTT. Encoded protein: CASSLGGAGQPQHF.

J is TRBJ1-6 and V is TRBV6-5; D gene unclear. The V end lost 6 bases, the J end lost 0 bases, and 6 bases lay between the germline ends. CDR1 is MNHEY and CDR2 is SVGAGI in the germline V gene. The CDR3 covers 14 residues. The CDR3: CASSPRSYNSPLHF. The CDR3 nucleotides read TGTGCCAGCAGCCCTCGCTCCTATAATTCACCCCTCCACTTT.

V usage is TRBV2 and J usage is TRBJ2-5; weak D call: TRBD2 (6 bases). CDR1 is SNHLY, CDR2 FYNNEI, per germline. Trimming removed 5 bases at V and 2 bases at J, with 12 bases between. The CDR3 sequence is 14 residues long. The CDR3 nucleotides read TGTGCCAGCAGTCCAGCCCGGGGGCAAGAGACCCAGTACTTC. This codes for CASSPARGQETQYF.

This clone was found a few times. The chain couples TRBV25-1 to TRBJ1-2, with unresolved D. Per the germline V gene, CDR1 is MGHDK and CDR2 is SYGVNS. Trimming stripped 5 bases from V and 5 bases from J, with 6 bases between. This CDR3 has 11 amino acids. CDR3 sequence reads: CASSFRYGYTF. The CDR3 DNA sequence: TGTGCCAGCAGTTTCAGATATGGCTACACCTTC.

CDR3 in DNA: TGTGCCTCCTCCGGGAGATGGAAGTTGAAACTGTTTTTT. Translated, it gives CASSGRWKLKLFF. V usage is TRBV30 and J usage is TRBJ1-4; no clear D gene. Trimming left V 7 bases short and J 11 bases short, with 20 bases between. Germline V CDR1 and CDR2: GTSNPN, SVGIG (reference sequence). CDR3 length: 13 amino acids.

The rearrangement joins TRBV10-3 to TRBJ2-3; D possibly uses TRBD1 or TRBD2 (5 bases each). This CDR3 region has 14 residues. V was trimmed by 3 bases and J by 4 bases, leaving 11 bases between them. Germline assignment: CDR1 ENHRY and CDR2 SYGVKD. The CDR3 loop reads CAISEGRDADTQYF. CDR3 nucleotides: TGTGCCATCAGTGAAGGCAGGGACGCAGATACGCAGTATTTT.

This chain links TRBV29-1 with TRBJ2-5; D is unclear. Matching the DNA end better, TRBJ2-7 makes the J call doubtful. This CDR3 has 14 residues. Germline V gene data show CDR1 as SQVTM and CDR2 as ANQGSEA. For the CDR3, the DNA is TGCAGCGTTGTACAGAACCCGAGCTCCTACGAGCAGTACTTC. Its translation: CSVVQNPSSYEQYF.

This clone was recorded only once. The rearrangement links TRBV30 to TRBJ1-1; D is possibly TRBD1 (6 bases). Per germline, CDR1 GTSNPN and CDR2 SVGIG (reference sequence). The CDR3 is made up of 12 amino acids. V was shortened by 5 bases and J by 2 bases, with 9 bases between the two germline ends. In DNA, the CDR3 is TGTGCCTGGGGGGACAAAAACACTGAAGCTTTCTTT. Translation: CAWGDKNTEAFF.

With respect to this clone: One end of the junction varies from germline; a read error may be responsible. This chain uses TRBV6-1 with TRBJ2-7, with 10 bases matching TRBD1. In germline, CDR1 is MNHNS, CDR2 SASEGT. The CDR3 length is 13 residues. CDR3 residues: CSTRTGGTYEQYF. CDR3 nucleotide sequence: TGCAGTACCCGGACAGGGGGAACCTACGAGCAGTACTTC.

This clone was counted a single time. The V call is TRBV6-1, the J call TRBJ1-1; TRBD1 agrees at 7 bases. This CDR3 comprises 13 residues. Germline V gene sequence: CDR1 MNHNS, CDR2 SASEGT. Trimming took 6 bases from V and 6 from J; bases not matched to a gene: 7. This CDR3 reads CASSRDRDAEAFF. CDR3 bases: TGTGCCAGCAGCCGCGACAGGGACGCTGAAGCTTTCTTT.

V is TRBV6-1 and J is TRBJ1-1, with D hard to call. Trimming cost V 6 bases and J 5 bases, with 19 bases left between them. CDR1 is MNHNS and CDR2 is SASEGT in the germline V gene. The CDR3 has 15 residues. The DNA for the CDR3 is TGTGCCAGCAGCCGGGATTCTTACTGGGGAACTGAAGCTTTCTTT. It specifies CASSRDSYWGTEAFF.

The chain uses TRBV19 and TRBJ1-5; tentative D call: TRBD1 (5 bases). There are 15 residues in the CDR3. Germline assignment: CDR1 LNHDA and CDR2 SQIVND (reference sequence). Trimming pared 2 bases from V and 0 bases from J, leaving 8 bases between. The CDR3 DNA reads TGTGCCAGTAGTATACAGGGATATAGCAATCAGCCCCAGCATTTT. Translating gives CASSIQGYSNQPQHF.

This chain connects TRBV6-5 to TRBJ2-5; 12 bases map to TRBD2. The tail of the sequence fits TRBJ2-7 better, so the J call may be wrong. This CDR3 contains 15 residues. In germline, CDR1 is MNHEY, CDR2 SVGAGI. The CDR3 protein is CASRPLAGGSYEQYF. The CDR3 nucleotides are TGTGCCAGCAGACCACTAGCGGGAGGTTCCTACGAGCAGTACTTC.

The CDR3 DNA is TGTGCCAGCAGCTTAACCAGGGGCTATGGCTACACCTTC. Translating it yields CASSLTRGYGYTF. V is TRBV7-2 and J is TRBJ1-2, with a tentative D call TRBD1 (6 bases). CDR3 length equals 13 residues. Trimming pared 2 bases from V and 4 bases from J, leaving 8 bases between. Germline values: CDR1 SGHTA, CDR2 FQGNSA.

This chain uses TRBV2 with TRBJ2-2, with a weak D call TRBD1 (6 bases). The CDR3 has 15 amino acids. V lost 3 bases to trimming and J lost 0 bases, with 8 bases between them. The germline gives CDR1 SNHLY, CDR2 FYNNEI. Written as DNA, the CDR3 is TGTGCCAGCAGTGATAGGACAGCGAACACCGGGGAGCTGTTTTTT. Translating gives CASSDRTANTGELFF.

The rearrangement joins TRBV14 to TRBJ2-1, with D possibly TRBD1 on 5 matching bases. Trimming removed 4 bases at V and 0 bases at J, with 16 bases between. The CDR3 is 17 amino acids. CDR1 is SGHDN and CDR2 is FVKESK in the germline V gene. The DNA of the CDR3 is TGTGCCAGCAGCCCCAGGTGGGGCCAGTCCTCCTACAATGAGCAGTTCTTC. Its translation: CASSPRWGQSSYNEQFF. Filled out from reference TRBV14 and TRBJ2-1, the complete variable domain reads EAGVTQFPSHSVIEKGQTVTLRCDPISGHDNLYWYRRVMGKEIKFLLHFVKESKQDESGMPNNRFLAERTGGTYSTLKVQPAELEDSGVYFCASSPRWGQSSYNEQFFGPGTRLTVL.